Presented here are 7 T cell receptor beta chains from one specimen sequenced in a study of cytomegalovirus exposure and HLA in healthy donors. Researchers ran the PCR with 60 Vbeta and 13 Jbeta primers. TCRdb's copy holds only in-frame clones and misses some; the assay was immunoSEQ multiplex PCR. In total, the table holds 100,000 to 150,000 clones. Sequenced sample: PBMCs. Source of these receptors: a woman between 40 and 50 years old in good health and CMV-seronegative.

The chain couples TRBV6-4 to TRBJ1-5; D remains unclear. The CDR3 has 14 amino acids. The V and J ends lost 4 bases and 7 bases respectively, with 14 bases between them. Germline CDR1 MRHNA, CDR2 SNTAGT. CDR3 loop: CASSAREGGQPQHF. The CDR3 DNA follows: TGTGCCAGCAGTGCCCGGGAAGGTGGGCAGCCCCAGCATTTT.

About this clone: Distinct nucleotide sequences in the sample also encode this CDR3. Here the CDR3 DNA reads TGCAGCGTTGGACAGGGGGCAGGTCAGCCCCAGCATTTT. Translating it yields CSVGQGAGQPQHF. The chain is built from TRBV29-1 and TRBJ1-5, with TRBD1 matching over 10 bases. Trimming cost V 4 bases and J 6 bases; bases outside gene matches: 3. The CDR3 has 13 residues. Germline assignment: CDR1 SQVTM and CDR2 ANQGSEA.

The CDR3 spells CASSKDGGAQYF. DNA for the CDR3: TGTGCCAGCAGCAAAGACGGGGGTGCGCAGTATTTT. The chain employs TRBV9 and TRBJ2-3; D possibly corresponds to TRBD2 (6 bases). The V and J ends lost 4 bases and 10 bases respectively, with 13 bases between them. Per the germline V gene, CDR1 is SGDLS and CDR2 is YYNGEE. The CDR3 has 12 amino acids. Full variable domain (missing parts from reference TRBV9 and TRBJ2-3): DSGVTQTPKHLITATGQRVTLRCSPRSGDLSVYWYQQSLDQGLQFLIQYYNGEERAKGNILERFSAQQFPDLHSELNLSSLELGDSALYFCASSKDGGAQYFGPGTRLTVL.

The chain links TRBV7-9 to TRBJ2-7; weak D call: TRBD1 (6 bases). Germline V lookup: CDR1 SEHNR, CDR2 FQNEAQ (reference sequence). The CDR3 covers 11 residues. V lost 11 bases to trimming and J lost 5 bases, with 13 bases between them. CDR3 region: CAGDKGDEQYF. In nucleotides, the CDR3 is TGTGCCGGCGACAAGGGGGACGAGCAGTACTTC.

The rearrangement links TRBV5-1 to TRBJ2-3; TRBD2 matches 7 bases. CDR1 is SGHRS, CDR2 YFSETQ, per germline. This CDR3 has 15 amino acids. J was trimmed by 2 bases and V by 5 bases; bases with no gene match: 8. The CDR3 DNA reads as TGCGCCAGCAGACCGAGCGGGGCCGACACAGATACGCAGTATTTT. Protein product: CASRPSGADTDTQYF.

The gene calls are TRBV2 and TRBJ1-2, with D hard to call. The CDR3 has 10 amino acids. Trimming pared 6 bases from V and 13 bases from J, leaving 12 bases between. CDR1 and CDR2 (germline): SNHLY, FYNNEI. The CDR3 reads CASSEAKITF. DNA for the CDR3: TGTGCCAGCAGCGAGGCAAAAATCACCTTC.

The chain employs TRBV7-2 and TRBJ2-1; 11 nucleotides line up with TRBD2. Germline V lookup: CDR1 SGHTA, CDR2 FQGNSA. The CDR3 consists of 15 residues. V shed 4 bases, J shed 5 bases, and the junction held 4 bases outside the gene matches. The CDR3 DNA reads TGTGCCAGCAGCTCGGGGACTAGCGGAAACAATGAGCAGTTCTTC. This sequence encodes CASSSGTSGNNEQFF.